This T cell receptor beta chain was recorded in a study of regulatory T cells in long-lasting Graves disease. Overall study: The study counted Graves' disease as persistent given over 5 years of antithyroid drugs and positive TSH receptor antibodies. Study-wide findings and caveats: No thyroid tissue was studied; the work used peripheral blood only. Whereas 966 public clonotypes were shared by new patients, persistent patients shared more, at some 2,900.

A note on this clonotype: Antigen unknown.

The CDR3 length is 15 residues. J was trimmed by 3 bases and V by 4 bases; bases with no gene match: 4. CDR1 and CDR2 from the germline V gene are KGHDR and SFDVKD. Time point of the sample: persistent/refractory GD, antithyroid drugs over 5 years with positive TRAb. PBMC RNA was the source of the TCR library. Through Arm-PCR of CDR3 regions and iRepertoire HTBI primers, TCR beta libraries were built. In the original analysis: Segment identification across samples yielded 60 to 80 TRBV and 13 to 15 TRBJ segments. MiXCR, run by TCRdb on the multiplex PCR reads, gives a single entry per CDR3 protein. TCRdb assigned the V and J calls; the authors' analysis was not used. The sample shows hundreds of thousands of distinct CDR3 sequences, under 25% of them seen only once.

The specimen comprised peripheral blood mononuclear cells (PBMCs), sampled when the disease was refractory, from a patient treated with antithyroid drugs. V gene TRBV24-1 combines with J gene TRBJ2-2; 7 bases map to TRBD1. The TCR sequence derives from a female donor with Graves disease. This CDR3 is CATSDLGQDTGELFF. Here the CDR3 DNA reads TGTGCCACCAGTGACCTTGGACAGGACACCGGGGAGCTGTTTTTT.